One and the same sample provided the 25 T cell receptor beta chains below, sequenced in a study of blood T cell repertoires in COVID-19. Measured with immunoSEQ multiplex PCR; TCRdb has only the in-frame clones, and not every one. The sample comprises 70,000 or so clones, around 90% of which are singletons, and roughly 6.3% rests with the top ten. Sequenced sample: peripheral blood. These receptors all stem from a woman aged 80 or older with active COVID-19.

This sequence joins TRBV19 and TRBJ2-7; 8 bases are a match to TRBD1. Trimming at V came to 6 bases and at J to 2 bases, leaving 9 bases not matched to a gene. The CDR3 sequence is 15 residues long. CDR1 and CDR2 from the germline V gene are LNHDA and SQIVND (reference sequence). The CDR3 DNA sequence: TGTGCCAGTAGGTACCTGGACAGGGCGCCCTACGAGCAGTACTTC. This translates into CASRYLDRAPYEQYF.

CDR3 region: CASRHRGREDGYTF. The CDR3 DNA reads TGTGCCAGCAGGCACAGGGGGCGGGAGGATGGCTACACCTTC. The chain has TRBV6-5 and TRBJ1-2; 9 nucleotides align to TRBD1. The CDR3 is made up of 14 amino acids. After removal of 6 bases from V and 6 bases from J, the junction contained 8 bases not matched to a gene. Germline V gene lookup returns CDR1 MNHEY and CDR2 SVGAGI.

The chain carries TRBV11-2 and TRBJ2-1; 11 positions match TRBD2. V lost 3 bases and J lost 4; bases outside the gene matches: 2. This CDR3 contains 15 residues. Germline assignment: CDR1 SGHAT and CDR2 FQNNGV. Here the CDR3 reads CASSFIAGGYNEQFF. Written as DNA, the CDR3 is TGTGCCAGCAGCTTCATAGCGGGAGGGTACAATGAGCAGTTCTTC.

The gene calls are TRBV30 and TRBJ1-6; D not resolved. The CDR3 consists of 17 residues. CDR1 GTSNPN and CDR2 SVGIG come from the germline V gene (reference sequence). The ends were cut back, 0 bases at V and 3 bases at J, with 15 bases in the middle. This CDR3 is CAWSVYQNPNYNSPLHF. The CDR3 DNA reads as TGTGCCTGGAGTGTATACCAGAACCCAAACTATAATTCACCCCTCCACTTT.

V usage is TRBV7-3 and J usage is TRBJ2-3; TRBD1 might be the D (5 bases). The CDR3 consists of 14 residues. Germline V gene sequence: CDR1 SGHTA, CDR2 FQGTGA. V gave up 5 bases and J gave up 5 bases, with 14 bases separating them. As DNA, the CDR3 is TGTGCCAGCAGCCTGCTCGCAGGGCGAGATACGCAGTATTTT. Translating it yields CASSLLAGRDTQYF.

This clone was seen only once. The CDR3 reads CASSSHRLAGGETQYF. The DNA for the CDR3 is TGCGCCAGCAGCTCCCACCGACTAGCGGGAGGGGAGACCCAGTACTTC. This sequence joins TRBV5-1 and TRBJ2-5; 14 bases align to TRBD2. This CDR3 spans 16 amino acids. Germline CDR1 SGHRS, CDR2 YFSETQ. V was clipped by 3 bases and J by 5 bases; unmatched bases: 6.

This chain uses TRBV28 with TRBJ1-5; 7 positions match TRBD1. CDR1 is MDHEN, CDR2 SYDVKM, per germline. This CDR3 comprises 15 residues. V dropped 4 bases and J dropped 5; count of bases not matched to a gene: 8. The CDR3 region has the DNA TGTGCCAGCAGTTCCCCGAGGAGGGGGCATCAGCCCCAGCATTTT. Its protein is CASSSPRRGHQPQHF.

This clone was counted a single time. The chain joins TRBV5-4 to TRBJ2-7, with 9 bases fitting TRBD2. This CDR3 spans 15 amino acids. The junction had 3 bases not matched to a gene; V was cut back by 0 bases and J by 2 bases. Germline CDR1 and CDR2: SGHNT and YYREEE (reference sequence). As DNA, the CDR3 is TGTGCCAGCAGCTTGGGTCTAGCGGGACCCTACGAGCAGTACTTC. As protein: CASSLGLAGPYEQYF. The variable domain in full, with the rest retrieved from reference TRBV5-4 and TRBJ2-7, is ETGVTQSPTHLIKTRGQQVTLRCSSQSGHNTVSWYQQALGQGPQFIFQYYREEENGRGNFPPRFSGLQFPNYSSELNVNALELDDSALYLCASSLGLAGPYEQYFGPGTRLTVT.

Written as DNA, the CDR3 is TGTGCCAGCAGTTTTGGGATAGACAGCACCTACGAGCAGTACTTC. This codes for CASSFGIDSTYEQYF. The chain is built from TRBV28 and TRBJ2-7; D possibly corresponds to TRBD1 (5 bases). With 3 bases removed from V and 2 bases from J, the gap between germline ends came to 14 bases. The CDR3 runs to 15 residues. Germline CDR1 is MDHEN and CDR2 is SYDVKM.

The chain employs TRBV5-1 and TRBJ2-1; D may be TRBD1 (6 bases). CDR1 SGHRS and CDR2 YFSETQ come from the germline V gene. Trimming cost V 7 bases and J 4 bases, with 12 bases left between them. The CDR3 length is 13 residues. The CDR3 here is CASRAGVYNEQFF. The CDR3 DNA is TGCGCCAGCCGCGCAGGGGTATACAATGAGCAGTTCTTC.

The chain joins TRBV7-9 to TRBJ2-7; 14 nucleotides line up with TRBD2. The CDR3 runs to 16 residues. The germline CDR1 and CDR2 sequences are SEHNR and FQNEAQ (reference sequence). J gave up 7 bases and V 5 bases, and 10 bases lay outside the gene matches. CDR3 bases: TGTGCCAGCAGCACTACCGGGACTAGCGGGAGTGAGGAGCAGTACTTC. Amino acids: CASSTTGTSGSEEQYF.

The chain uses TRBV5-1 and TRBJ2-1; TRBD2 aligns across 11 bases. This CDR3 is built from 14 residues. The germline CDR1 and CDR2 sequences are SGHRS and YFSETQ. V trimming: 4 bases; J trimming: 14 bases; junction bases outside the gene matches: 11. CDR3 residues: CASSPGLAGDWKFF. The CDR3 DNA is TGCGCCAGCAGCCCCGGACTAGCGGGCGATTGGAAGTTCTTC.

The gene calls are TRBV6-5 and TRBJ2-1; perhaps TRBD2 as D (7 bases). CDR1 and CDR2 (germline): MNHEY, SVGAGI. The CDR3 contains 14 residues. V was cut by 2 bases and J by 7 bases, with 12 bases left in between. The CDR3 nucleotides read TGTGCCAGCAGTTACGGGGGAGGGGGGAATGAGCAGTTCTTC. It encodes CASSYGGGGNEQFF.

The chain is built from TRBV18 and TRBJ1-2; D remains unclear. Germline V gene data show CDR1 as KGHSH and CDR2 as LQKENI. Trimming removed 0 bases from V and 3 bases from J, with 14 bases in between. The CDR3 extends over 16 amino acids. Here the CDR3 DNA reads TGTGCCAGCTCACCACCTTTGGCCGGGGTTGACTATGGCTACACCTTC. It is translated as CASSPPLAGVDYGYTF. Full variable domain (missing parts from reference TRBV18 and TRBJ1-2): NAGVMQNPRHLVRRRGQEARLRCSPMKGHSHVYWYRQLPEEGLKFMVYLQKENIIDESGMPKERFSAEFPKEGPSILRIQQVVRGDSAAYFCASSPPLAGVDYGYTFGSGTRLTVV.

The V and J genes are TRBV5-4 and TRBJ2-1; 7 positions agree with TRBD2. V lost 4 bases to trimming and J lost 6 bases; unmatched junction nucleotides: 10. The CDR3 is made up of 15 amino acids. In germline, CDR1 is SGHNT, CDR2 YYREEE (reference sequence). This CDR3 is CASSTQPGGTNEQFF. CDR3 nucleotide sequence: TGTGCCAGCAGCACACAGCCCGGGGGGACCAATGAGCAGTTCTTC.

The chain has TRBV27 and TRBJ2-5; D call uncertain. Germline-derived CDR1 and CDR2 are MNHEY and SMNVEV (reference sequence). The V gene lost 5 bases and the J gene lost 1 base, with 14 bases spanning the gap. The CDR3 consists of 15 residues. CDR3 nucleotides: TGTGCCAGCAGTCCGACCTATCAGGTCCAAGAGACCCAGTACTTC. It encodes CASSPTYQVQETQYF.

The gene calls are TRBV5-1 and TRBJ2-7; TRBD2 matches at 9 bases. This CDR3 comprises 15 residues. Germline CDR1 SGHRS, CDR2 YFSETQ. Trimming at V came to 4 bases and at J to 0 bases, leaving 5 bases not matched to a gene. The CDR3 bases are TGCGCCAGCAGCCCCGCGGGGGGGAGCTCCTACGAGCAGTACTTC. Its translation is CASSPAGGSSYEQYF. Using reference TRBV5-1 and TRBJ2-7 for the parts outside the CDR3, the full variable domain is KAGVTQTPRYLIKTRGQQVTLSCSPISGHRSVSWYQQTPGQGLQFLFEYFSETQRNKGNFPGRFSGRQFSNSRSEMNVSTLELGDSALYLCASSPAGGSSYEQYFGPGTRLTVT.

The rearrangement links TRBV27 to TRBJ2-7; perhaps TRBD2 as D (6 bases). Germline assignment: CDR1 MNHEY and CDR2 SMNVEV (reference sequence). This CDR3 contains 14 residues. V dropped 4 bases and J dropped 6 bases, with 16 bases sitting between them. CDR3 nucleotides: TGTGCCAGCAGTTCCCATAGGGCTAGCGCCGAGCAGTACTTC. Its protein product is CASSSHRASAEQYF.

This rearrangement joins TRBV2 to TRBJ1-2, with 7 positions matching TRBD1. CDR1 is SNHLY, CDR2 FYNNEI, per germline. V was pared by 7 bases and J by 3 bases, with 5 bases of the junction left unmatched. The CDR3 contains 13 residues. The DNA for the CDR3 is TGTGCCAGCATAGGGGGCAATCACTATGGCTACACCTTC. This sequence encodes CASIGGNHYGYTF.

This sequence joins TRBV5-1 and TRBJ2-1; D assignment may be TRBD1 or TRBD2 (11 bases each). Looked up from germline, CDR1 is SGHRS and CDR2 is YFSETQ. This CDR3 region has 16 residues. Here the CDR3 DNA reads TGCTCCCAGGGACAGGGGGTTAGCGGGAGGGGAAATGAGCAGTTCTTC. Translated, it gives CSQGQGVSGRGNEQFF.

The chain joins TRBV9 to TRBJ2-1; 13 positions agree with TRBD2. With 4 bases clipped from V and 4 bases from J, the junction kept 8 bases outside the gene matches. This CDR3 is built from 17 residues. Germline CDR1 and CDR2: SGDLS and YYNGEE. CDR3 sequence (DNA): TGTGCCAGCAGCACCCGGACTAGCGGGAGTGTATACAATGAGCAGTTCTTC. Encoded protein: CASSTRTSGSVYNEQFF.

The V and J genes are TRBV2 and TRBJ2-1, with TRBD2 matching over 8 bases. Germline CDR1 and CDR2: SNHLY and FYNNEI. The CDR3 length is 15 residues. The V segment lost 6 bases and the J segment 9 bases; nucleotides outside the gene matches: 13. The CDR3 DNA reads as TGTGCCAGCAGCAGGACTAGCTCGGGTCCGGGTGAGCAGTTCTTC. Encoded protein: CASSRTSSGPGEQFF. The variable domain in full, completed from reference TRBV2 and TRBJ2-1, reads EPEVTQTPSHQVTQMGQEVILRCVPISNHLYFYWYRQILGQKVEFLVSFYNNEISEKSEIFDDQFSVERPDGSNFTLKIRSTKLEDSAMYFCASSRTSSGPGEQFFGPGTRLTVL.

The sample holds one count of this clone. V gene TRBV6-5 combines with J gene TRBJ1-1, with 9 positions matching TRBD1. Trimming took 5 bases from V and 1 from J; bases not matched to a gene: 5. The CDR3 totals 15 residues. Germline V lookup: CDR1 MNHEY, CDR2 SVGAGI. The DNA of the CDR3 is TGTGCCAGCAGTAGGAAGACAGGGGGGAACACTGAAGCTTTCTTT. Its translation is CASSRKTGGNTEAFF.

The gene calls are TRBV29-1 and TRBJ2-5, with D possibly TRBD2 on 5 matching bases. Germline CDR1 and CDR2: SQVTM and ANQGSEA. The CDR3 contains 14 residues. Trimming removed 0 bases at V and 5 bases at J, with 13 bases between. Here the CDR3 DNA reads TGCAGCGTTGAAGATTCCGGGGTCGGGGAGACCCAGTACTTC. This translates into CSVEDSGVGETQYF.

J is TRBJ2-1 and V is TRBV5-4; TRBD2 matches 8 bases. V was pared by 10 bases and J by 1 base, with 13 bases of the junction left unmatched. In germline, CDR1 is SGHNT, CDR2 YYREEE (reference sequence). The CDR3 extends over 16 amino acids. CDR3 amino acids: CACTGGVVGSYNEQFF. In nucleotides, the CDR3 is TGTGCCTGTACGGGGGGGGTTGTGGGTTCCTACAATGAGCAGTTCTTC.